A single sample gave rise to the 32 T cell receptor beta chains below, sequenced in a study of cytomegalovirus exposure and HLA in healthy donors. Both 60 Vbeta primers and 13 Jbeta primers went into the PCR. TCRdb keeps only in-frame clones here, not all; method: immunoSEQ multiplex PCR. The table lists about 160,000 clones, over 60% of them singletons, with roughly 1.7% in the top ten. Material for sequencing was PBMCs. These receptors were collected from a woman under 30 in good health and CMV-seronegative.

The gene calls are TRBV4-2 and TRBJ2-1; 13 bases match TRBD2. V gave up 3 bases and J gave up 4 bases; unmatched junction bases: 3. From germline, CDR1 is LGHNA and CDR2 YNFKEQ. The CDR3 loop spans 16 amino acids. As DNA, the CDR3 is TGTGCCAGCAGCCACGGGACTAGCGGGGTGTACAATGAGCAGTTCTTC. Translation: CASSHGTSGVYNEQFF.

The rearrangement joins TRBV2 to TRBJ2-2; TRBD2 agrees at 9 bases. The CDR3 is 16 amino acids. J was trimmed by 2 bases and V by 4 bases; bases with no gene match: 5. Germline V lookup: CDR1 SNHLY, CDR2 FYNNEI. The CDR3, as DNA: TGTGCCAGCAGTGTAGGACTAGCGCCTAACACCGGGGAGCTGTTTTTT. This gives the protein CASSVGLAPNTGELFF.

The rearrangement joins TRBV5-6 to TRBJ2-7, with a tentative D call TRBD2 (6 bases). The CDR3 runs 17 residues. The germline V and J ends were trimmed by 4 bases and 3 bases, with 23 bases remaining between them. CDR1 and CDR2 from the germline V gene are SGHDT and YYEEEE. CDR3 protein: CASSPPRGSGQGYEQYV. The CDR3 bases are TGTGCCAGCAGCCCCCCCCGCGGTAGCGGTCAAGGCTACGAGCAGTACGTC.

The chain links TRBV11-3 to TRBJ2-7, with 11 bases matching TRBD1. J gave up 3 bases and V 5 bases, and 3 bases lay outside the gene matches. Per the germline V gene, CDR1 is SGHNT and CDR2 is YENEEA. The CDR3 extends over 14 amino acids. The CDR3 DNA sequence: TGTGCCAGCAGCCGCGGGACAGGGGGCTACGAGCAGTACTTC. It is translated as CASSRGTGGYEQYF.

The CDR3 sequence: CASSVDADRVYEAFF. CDR3 nucleotide sequence: TGTGCCAGCAGCGTAGACGCGGACAGGGTTTATGAAGCTTTCTTT. V is TRBV9 and J is TRBJ1-1, with 8 bases that match TRBD1. V trimming: 0 bases; J trimming: 7 bases; junction bases outside the gene matches: 8. In germline, CDR1 is SGDLS, CDR2 YYNGEE. This CDR3 contains 15 residues.

This clone was detected a few times. One junction end disagrees with the germline gene, perhaps due to a read error. This chain links TRBV28 with TRBJ2-4; weak D call: TRBD2 (5 bases). Germline CDR1 is MDHEN and CDR2 is SYDVKM. This CDR3 has 16 amino acids. The CDR3 DNA reads TGTGCCAGCAGCCCTTGGACGGACCTAGCCAAAAACAGTCAGTACTTC. As protein: CASSPWTDLAKNSQYF.

The chain has TRBV5-4 and TRBJ2-1, with TRBD2 matching 9 bases. The V gene end was trimmed by 4 bases and the J gene end by 6 bases; junction bases not matched to a gene: 8. CDR3 size: 15 residues. Germline V gives CDR1 SGHNT, CDR2 YYREEE (reference sequence). CDR3 DNA: TGTGCCAGCAGCGCGGGACTAGCCAGGGGCAATGAGCAGTTCTTC. Its translation is CASSAGLARGNEQFF.

This chain connects TRBV2 to TRBJ1-3; D not resolved. From germline, CDR1 is SNHLY and CDR2 FYNNEI. V dropped 3 bases and J dropped 0 bases, with 12 bases sitting between them. This CDR3 spans 16 amino acids. CDR3 in amino acids: CASSESAGSSGNTIYF. The CDR3 DNA is TGTGCCAGCAGTGAGTCGGCCGGGAGCTCTGGAAACACCATATATTTT.

The rearrangement links TRBV5-6 to TRBJ1-2; 7 bases are shared with TRBD1. The germline CDR1 and CDR2 sequences are SGHDT and YYEEEE. V lost 7 bases to trimming and J lost 8 bases; unmatched junction nucleotides: 8. This CDR3 has 12 residues. CDR3 residues: CASGTVFGGYTF. CDR3 sequence (DNA): TGTGCCAGCGGGACAGTCTTCGGCGGCTACACCTTC.

The chain employs TRBV6-6 and TRBJ1-4; D not certain. Between the trimmed V and J ends, which lost 0 bases and 7 bases, there was a span of 12 bases. There are 15 residues in the CDR3. Per the germline V gene, CDR1 is MNHNY and CDR2 is SVGAGI (reference sequence). The chain's CDR3 is CASSYSGGSGEKLFF. CDR3 DNA sequence: TGTGCCAGCAGTTACTCCGGTGGTAGTGGTGAAAAACTGTTTTTT.

In nucleotides, the CDR3 is TGTGCCAGCTCACCCCGGGGAGGACCACAAGAGACCCAGTACTTC. Translation gives CASSPRGGPQETQYF. The V call is TRBV18, the J call TRBJ2-5; D might be TRBD2 (6 bases). Germline V gene data show CDR1 as KGHSH and CDR2 as LQKENI. V gave up 3 bases and J gave up 2 bases, with 13 bases separating them. CDR3 length: 15 amino acids.

The rearrangement links TRBV4-1 to TRBJ2-1, with TRBD1 matching over 7 bases. CDR1 and CDR2 (germline): MGHRA, YSYEKL. V lost 3 bases to trimming and J lost 7 bases; unmatched junction nucleotides: 3. The CDR3 spans 13 residues. The CDR3 nucleotides are TGCGCCAGCAGCCAGGTCAGGGGGAATGAGCAGTTCTTC. Translating gives CASSQVRGNEQFF.

J is TRBJ2-7 and V is TRBV5-1, with 10 bases that match TRBD1. V shed 3 bases and J 2 bases; nucleotides not matched to a gene: 2. This CDR3 region has 14 residues. Germline V gene sequence: CDR1 SGHRS, CDR2 YFSETQ. The CDR3 DNA follows: TGCGCCAGCAGCTCGGACAGGGGGGCCTACGAGCAGTACTTC. This sequence encodes CASSSDRGAYEQYF.

The V and J genes are TRBV18 and TRBJ1-3, with 10 bases lining up with TRBD1. The CDR3 has 15 residues. With V trimmed by 3 bases and J by 6 bases, 5 bases remained unmatched. Germline V lookup: CDR1 KGHSH, CDR2 LQKENI. The CDR3 loop reads CASSPGQGDVNTIYF. In DNA form, the CDR3 reads TGTGCCAGCTCACCTGGACAGGGGGATGTAAACACCATATATTTT.

The chain links TRBV5-1 to TRBJ2-1; 13 nucleotides line up with TRBD2. Germline loops: CDR1 SGHRS, CDR2 YFSETQ. Trimming removed 3 bases from V and 6 bases from J; junction bases left unmatched: 9. The CDR3 runs to 17 residues. The CDR3 loop reads CASSWGARLAGGNEQFF. CDR3 DNA sequence: TGCGCCAGCAGCTGGGGGGCCCGACTAGCGGGAGGCAATGAGCAGTTCTTC.

The rearrangement joins TRBV11-3 to TRBJ2-2; 12 bases are a match to TRBD1. Unmatched junction bases numbered 3, after V lost 5 bases and J lost 5 bases. This CDR3 has 15 residues. Germline loops: CDR1 SGHNT, CDR2 YENEEA. In DNA, the CDR3 is TGTGCCAGCAGCATGGGACAGGGGGCTACCGGGGAGCTGTTTTTT. Its translation is CASSMGQGATGELFF.

V and J are TRBV7-9 and TRBJ2-1; 9 bases match TRBD2. The CDR3 consists of 15 residues. With V trimmed by 2 bases and J by 4 bases, 3 bases remained unmatched. Germline V CDR1 and CDR2: SEHNR, FQNEAQ (reference sequence). The DNA of the CDR3 is TGTGCCAGCAGCTTACGGCGGGGGGGATACAATGAGCAGTTCTTC. Residues: CASSLRRGGYNEQFF.

The chain carries TRBV13 and TRBJ1-1, with D hard to call. Germline V gene lookup returns CDR1 PRHDT and CDR2 FYEKMQ (reference sequence). There are 13 residues in the CDR3. V lost 2 bases and J 4 bases, leaving 8 bases between the germline ends. The CDR3: CASSLRRGTEAFF. The DNA of the CDR3 is TGTGCCAGCAGCTTACGACGGGGCACTGAAGCTTTCTTT.

V usage is TRBV28 and J usage is TRBJ1-1, with D possibly TRBD1 on 5 matching bases. Germline V gene data show CDR1 as MDHEN and CDR2 as SYDVKM. V shed 6 bases and J shed 1 base, with 15 bases lying between them. CDR3 length: 15 amino acids. The CDR3 region is CASRLLGVSNTEAFF. The CDR3 DNA sequence: TGTGCCAGCAGGCTGCTAGGGGTGTCGAACACTGAAGCTTTCTTT.

The chain is built from TRBV7-2 and TRBJ1-5; the D is unclear. V shed 2 bases and J shed 3 bases, with 5 bases lying between them. Per the germline V gene, CDR1 is SGHTA and CDR2 is FQGNSA. The CDR3 sequence is 13 residues long. This CDR3 is CASSLSDNQPQHF. CDR3 in DNA: TGTGCCAGCAGCTTAAGCGACAATCAGCCCCAGCATTTT.

This clone was seen more than once but under ten times. The chain has TRBV19 and TRBJ1-4; 7 bases align to TRBD1. With 5 bases clipped from V and 2 bases from J, the junction kept 5 bases outside the gene matches. CDR3 length: 15 amino acids. Germline CDR1 is LNHDA and CDR2 is SQIVND (reference sequence). The CDR3 here is CASSYTTGTNEKLFF. DNA of the CDR3: TGTGCCAGTAGTTACACGACAGGGACTAATGAAAAACTGTTTTTT.

This clone showed up just a few times. J is TRBJ2-3 and V is TRBV2; TRBD2 agrees at 10 bases. The germline V gene encodes CDR1 SNHLY and CDR2 FYNNEI. Germline trimming cut 6 bases from V and 4 bases from J; bases unmatched to any gene: 7. The CDR3 is made up of 15 amino acids. The chain's CDR3 is CASSLLAGSADTQYF. The CDR3 DNA reads TGTGCCAGCAGCTTACTAGCGGGGTCTGCAGATACGCAGTATTTT.

J is TRBJ2-5 and V is TRBV7-2; 13 bases fit TRBD2. Germline CDR1 SGHTA, CDR2 FQGNSA. The CDR3 totals 13 residues. Germline trimming cut 0 bases from V and 11 bases from J; bases unmatched to any gene: 0. In nucleotides, the CDR3 is TGTGCCAGCAGCTTAGCGGGACTAGCGGGGCAGTACTTC. Translation gives CASSLAGLAGQYF.

The chain employs TRBV27 and TRBJ1-6; weak D call: TRBD1 (6 bases). CDR1 and CDR2 (germline): MNHEY, SMNVEV (reference sequence). The CDR3 runs to 16 residues. The V end lost 5 bases, the J end lost 7 bases, and 18 bases lay between the germline ends. The CDR3 is CASSPTGKARNSPLHF. The CDR3 DNA reads as TGTGCCAGCAGTCCTACAGGGAAGGCAAGGAATTCACCCCTCCACTTT.

V and J are TRBV15 and TRBJ1-4; D is perhaps TRBD1 (5 bases). The CDR3 totals 17 residues. Trimming pared 2 bases from V and 4 bases from J, leaving 17 bases between. Per germline, CDR1 LNHNV and CDR2 YYDKDF (reference sequence). CDR3 sequence reads: CATSRPIPGLINEKLFF. In DNA, the CDR3 is TGTGCCACCAGCAGACCCATCCCGGGACTCATTAATGAAAAACTGTTTTTT.

The V and J genes are TRBV16 and TRBJ1-5, with D maybe TRBD1 (6 bases). V lost 4 bases to trimming and J lost 1 base, with 11 bases between them. CDR1 and CDR2 from the germline V gene are KGHSY and FQNENV. There are 15 residues in the CDR3. Here the CDR3 reads CASSPLGQSNQPQHF. The CDR3 nucleotides are TGTGCCAGCAGCCCCCTCGGACAGAGCAATCAGCCCCAGCATTTT.

Of note for this clone: This same CDR3 is encoded by further DNA sequences in the sample. The rearrangement joins TRBV2 to TRBJ1-5, with TRBD1 as a possible D gene (5 bases). The V gene lost 7 bases and the J gene lost 0 bases, with 7 bases spanning the gap. The CDR3 is made up of 13 amino acids. Germline CDR1 SNHLY, CDR2 FYNNEI. The CDR3 loop reads CASKGDSNQPQHF. The CDR3, as DNA: TGTGCCAGCAAAGGGGATAGCAATCAGCCCCAGCATTTT.

The V call is TRBV7-9, the J call TRBJ1-1; D gene uncertain. CDR3 length: 11 amino acids. With 5 bases removed from V and 8 bases from J, the gap between germline ends came to 9 bases. CDR1 SEHNR and CDR2 FQNEAQ come from the germline V gene (reference sequence). The CDR3, as DNA: TGTGCCAGCAGCGTGTTAGAGGAAGCTTTCTTT. Translated, it gives CASSVLEEAFF.

This clone was seen a handful of times. The rearrangement uses TRBV30 and TRBJ1-6; D is uncertain. The V end was cut by 2 bases, the J end by 0 bases, with 8 bases between. CDR3 length equals 15 residues. The germline V gene encodes CDR1 GTSNPN and CDR2 SVGIG (reference sequence). CDR3 in DNA: TGTGCCTGGAGTCGGAGAAGCTCCTATAATTCACCCCTCCACTTT. Translation gives CAWSRRSSYNSPLHF.

This clone was counted a few times. The chain has TRBV4-3 and TRBJ1-2, with a tentative D call TRBD1 (6 bases). Trimming took off 0 bases at V and 3 bases at J, with 17 bases between the two ends. The CDR3 extends over 17 amino acids. CDR1 is LGHNA and CDR2 is YSLEER in the germline V gene. CDR3 in DNA: TGCGCCAGCAGCCAAGATCGTACAGGACAGCGCTACTATGGCTACACCTTC. Encoded protein: CASSQDRTGQRYYGYTF.

V usage is TRBV28 and J usage is TRBJ2-5; 8 bases line up with TRBD1. The CDR3 is 15 residues long. Germline V lookup: CDR1 MDHEN, CDR2 SYDVKM. V shed 6 bases and J 7 bases; nucleotides not matched to a gene: 13. As DNA, the CDR3 is TGTGCCAGCAGCTCGGACAGGGACGGACAGGGGACCCAGTACTTC. Amino acid sequence: CASSSDRDGQGTQYF.

The chain combines TRBV5-1 with TRBJ2-5; D is perhaps TRBD1 (6 bases). The CDR3 contains 14 residues. Trimming stripped 4 bases from V and 4 bases from J, with 14 bases between. CDR1 is SGHRS, CDR2 YFSETQ, per germline. The CDR3 reads CASSPQGVLETQYF. The CDR3 region has the DNA TGCGCCAGCAGCCCACAGGGTGTGTTAGAGACCCAGTACTTC. Using reference TRBV5-1 and TRBJ2-5 for the parts outside the CDR3, the full variable domain is KAGVTQTPRYLIKTRGQQVTLSCSPISGHRSVSWYQQTPGQGLQFLFEYFSETQRNKGNFPGRFSGRQFSNSRSEMNVSTLELGDSALYLCASSPQGVLETQYFGPGTRLLVL.